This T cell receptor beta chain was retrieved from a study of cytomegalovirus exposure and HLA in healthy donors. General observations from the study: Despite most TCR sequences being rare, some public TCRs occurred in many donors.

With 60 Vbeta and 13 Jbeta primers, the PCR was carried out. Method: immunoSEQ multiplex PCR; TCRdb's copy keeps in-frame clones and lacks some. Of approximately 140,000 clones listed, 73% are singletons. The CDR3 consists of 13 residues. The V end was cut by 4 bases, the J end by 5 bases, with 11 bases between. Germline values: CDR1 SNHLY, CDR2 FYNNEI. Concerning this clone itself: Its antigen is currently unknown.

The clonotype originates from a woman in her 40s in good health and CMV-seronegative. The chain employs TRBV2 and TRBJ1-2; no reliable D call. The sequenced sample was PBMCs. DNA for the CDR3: TGTGCCAGCAGTGTGTTGGAGCATTATGGCTACACCTTC. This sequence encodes CASSVLEHYGYTF. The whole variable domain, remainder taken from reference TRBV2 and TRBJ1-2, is EPEVTQTPSHQVTQMGQEVILRCVPISNHLYFYWYRQILGQKVEFLVSFYNNEISEKSEIFDDQFSVERPDGSNFTLKIRSTKLEDSAMYFCASSVLEHYGYTFGSGTRLTVV.